A single T cell receptor (beta chain) is shown here with its context. Its antigen is as yet unknown. This entry belongs to a study of OX40 agonist ivuxolimab in advanced cancers. For the study at large: Head and neck, renal cell, melanoma or hepatocellular carcinoma were the cancers that dose-escalation patients had. A male proportion of over 70% was recorded, with mean age about 60 years and range 23 to 79.

This table comes from immunoSEQ multiplex PCR, and its TCRdb copy is limited to in-frame clones, with some not included. The profile covers under 90,000 clones, with roughly nine tenths appearing a single time and around 2.5% taken by the ten largest. Findings and caveats of the study: Clonal expansion in partial responders at 0.1-3.0 mg/kg ranked among the lowest. In the 0.1 to 3.0 mg/kg range, CD4+ and CD8+ blood T cells had expanded clonally by week 6.

The V gene's germline CDR1 is SGHAT and CDR2 FQNNGV. The CDR3 runs to 14 residues. V lost 5 bases to trimming and J lost 11 bases; unmatched junction nucleotides: 12. The sequenced sample was CD4+ or CD8+ T cells sorted from blood, obtained in a trial of the OX40 agonist ivuxolimab. The receptor was isolated from an adult with an advanced solid tumor such as melanoma, head and neck, liver or kidney cancer. The rearrangement joins TRBV11-2 to TRBJ2-5; 9 bases fit TRBD2. CDR3 region: CASSRVGASGKQYF. As DNA, the CDR3 is TGTGCCAGCAGCCGGGTAGGGGCTAGCGGGAAGCAGTACTTC.